The clone carrying this T cell receptor (beta chain) showed up just a few times. The antigen remains undetermined. These data are taken from a study of immune evolution from preneoplasia to lung adenocarcinoma. Germline lookup yields CDR1 SEHNR and CDR2 FQNEAQ (reference sequence). The CDR3 runs to 15 residues. Trimming pared 1 base from V and 6 bases from J, leaving 14 bases between. The table came from immunoSEQ multiplex PCR; TCRdb's copy has only in-frame clones and leaves some out. The repertoire holds more than 5,000 clones, with approximately 86% as singletons. Regarding the study as a whole: From normal lung to invasive adenocarcinoma, top clone frequencies appeared to decrease.

This TCR was recovered from a person aged 45-69 years with lung adenocarcinoma. The chain carries TRBV7-9 and TRBJ2-3; D uncertain. Material for sequencing was FFPE invasive lung adenocarcinoma tissue. The CDR3 DNA follows: TGTGCCAGCAGCTTAGGGCGGATCAACGGGGATACGCAGTATTTT. The encoded protein is CASSLGRINGDTQYF.